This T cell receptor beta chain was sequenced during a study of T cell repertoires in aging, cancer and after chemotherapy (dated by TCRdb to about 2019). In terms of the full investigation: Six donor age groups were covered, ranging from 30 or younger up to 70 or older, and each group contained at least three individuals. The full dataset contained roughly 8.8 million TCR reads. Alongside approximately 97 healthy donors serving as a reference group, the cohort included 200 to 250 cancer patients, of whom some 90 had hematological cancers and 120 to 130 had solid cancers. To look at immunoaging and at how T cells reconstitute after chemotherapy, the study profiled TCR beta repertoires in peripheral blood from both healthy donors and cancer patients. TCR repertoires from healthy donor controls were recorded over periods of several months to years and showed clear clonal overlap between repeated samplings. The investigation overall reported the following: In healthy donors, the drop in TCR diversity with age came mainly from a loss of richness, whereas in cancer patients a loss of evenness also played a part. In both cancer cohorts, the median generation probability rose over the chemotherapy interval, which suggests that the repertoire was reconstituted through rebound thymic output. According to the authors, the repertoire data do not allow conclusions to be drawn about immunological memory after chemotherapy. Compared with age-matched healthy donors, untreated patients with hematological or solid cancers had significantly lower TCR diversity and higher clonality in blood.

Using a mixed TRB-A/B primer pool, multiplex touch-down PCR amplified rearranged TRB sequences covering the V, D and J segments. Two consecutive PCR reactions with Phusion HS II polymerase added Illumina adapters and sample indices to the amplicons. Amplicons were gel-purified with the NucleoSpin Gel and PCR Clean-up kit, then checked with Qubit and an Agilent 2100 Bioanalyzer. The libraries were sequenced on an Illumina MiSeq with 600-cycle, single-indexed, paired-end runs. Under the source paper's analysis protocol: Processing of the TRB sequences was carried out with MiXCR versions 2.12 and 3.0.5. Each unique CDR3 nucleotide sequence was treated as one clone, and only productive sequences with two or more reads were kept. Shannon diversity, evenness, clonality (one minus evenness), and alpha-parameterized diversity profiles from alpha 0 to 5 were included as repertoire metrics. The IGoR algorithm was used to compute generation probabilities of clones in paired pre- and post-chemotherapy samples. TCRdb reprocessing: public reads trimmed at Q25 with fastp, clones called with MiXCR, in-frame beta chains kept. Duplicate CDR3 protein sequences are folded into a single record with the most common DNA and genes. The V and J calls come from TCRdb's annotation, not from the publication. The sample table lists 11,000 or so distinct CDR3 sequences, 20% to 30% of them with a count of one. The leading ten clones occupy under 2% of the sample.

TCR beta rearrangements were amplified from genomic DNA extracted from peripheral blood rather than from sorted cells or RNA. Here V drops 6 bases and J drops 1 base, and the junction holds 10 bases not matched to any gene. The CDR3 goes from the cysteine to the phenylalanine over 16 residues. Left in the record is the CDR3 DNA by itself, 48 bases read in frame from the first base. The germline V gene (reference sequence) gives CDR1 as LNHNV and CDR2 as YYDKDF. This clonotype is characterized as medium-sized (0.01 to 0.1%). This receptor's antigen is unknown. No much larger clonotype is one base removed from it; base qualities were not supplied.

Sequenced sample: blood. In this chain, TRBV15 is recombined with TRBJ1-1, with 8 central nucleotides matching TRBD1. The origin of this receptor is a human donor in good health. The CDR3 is CATSRVQGVTNTEAFF. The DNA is TGTGCCACCAGTCGGGTACAGGGGGTGACGAACACTGAAGCTTTCTTT. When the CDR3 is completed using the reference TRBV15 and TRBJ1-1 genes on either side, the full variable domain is DAMVIQNPRYQVTQFGKPVTLSCSQTLNHNVMYWYQQKSSQAPKLLFHYYDKDFNNEADTPDNFQSRRPNTSFCFLDIRSPGLGDTAMYLCATSRVQGVTNTEAFFGQGTRLTVV.